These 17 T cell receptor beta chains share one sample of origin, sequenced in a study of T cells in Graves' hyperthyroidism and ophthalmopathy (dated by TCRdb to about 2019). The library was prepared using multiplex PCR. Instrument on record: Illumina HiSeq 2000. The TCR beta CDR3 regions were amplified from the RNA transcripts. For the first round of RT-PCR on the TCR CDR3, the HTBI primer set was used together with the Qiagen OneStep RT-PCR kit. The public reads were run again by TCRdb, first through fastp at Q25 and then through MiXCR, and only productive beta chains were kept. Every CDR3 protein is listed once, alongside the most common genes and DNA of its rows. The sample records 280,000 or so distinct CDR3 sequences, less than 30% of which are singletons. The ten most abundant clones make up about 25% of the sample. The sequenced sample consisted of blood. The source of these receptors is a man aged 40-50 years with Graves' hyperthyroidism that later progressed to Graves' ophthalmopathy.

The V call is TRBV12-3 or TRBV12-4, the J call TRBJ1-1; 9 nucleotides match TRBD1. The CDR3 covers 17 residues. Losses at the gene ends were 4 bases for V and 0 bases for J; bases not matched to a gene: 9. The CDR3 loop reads CASSYRWTGALNTEAFF. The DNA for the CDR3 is TGTGCCAGCAGTTACCGTTGGACAGGGGCCTTGAACACTGAAGCTTTCTTT.

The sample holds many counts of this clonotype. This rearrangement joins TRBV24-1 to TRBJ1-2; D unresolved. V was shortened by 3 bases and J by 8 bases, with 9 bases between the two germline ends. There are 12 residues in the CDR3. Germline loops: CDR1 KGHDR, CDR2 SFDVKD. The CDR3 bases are TGTGCCACCAGTGATGGACGGGGAGGCTACACCTTC. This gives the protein CATSDGRGGYTF.

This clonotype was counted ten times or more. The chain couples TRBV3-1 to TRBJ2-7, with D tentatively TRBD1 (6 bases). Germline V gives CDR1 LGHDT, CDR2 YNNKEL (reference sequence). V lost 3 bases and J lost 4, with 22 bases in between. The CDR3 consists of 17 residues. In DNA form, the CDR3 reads TGTGCCAGCAGCCAGTTACTTCCGGGACAAGGACAATACGAGCAGTACTTC. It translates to CASSQLLPGQGQYEQYF.

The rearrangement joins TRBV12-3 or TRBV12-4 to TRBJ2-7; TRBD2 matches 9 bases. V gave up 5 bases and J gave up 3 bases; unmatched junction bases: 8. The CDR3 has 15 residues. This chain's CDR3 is CASSLGRREGYEQYF. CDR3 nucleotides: TGTGCCAGCAGTCTCGGTCGGCGGGAGGGCTACGAGCAGTACTTC.

The CDR3 reads CASSLQGMSSPLHF. The CDR3 DNA follows: TGTGCCAGCAGTCTCCAGGGAATGTCTTCACCCCTCCACTTT. The chain uses TRBV12-3 or TRBV12-4 and TRBJ1-6; possibly TRBD1 for D (5 bases). Trimming took 5 bases from V and 9 from J, leaving 14 bases between them. The CDR3 length is 14 residues.

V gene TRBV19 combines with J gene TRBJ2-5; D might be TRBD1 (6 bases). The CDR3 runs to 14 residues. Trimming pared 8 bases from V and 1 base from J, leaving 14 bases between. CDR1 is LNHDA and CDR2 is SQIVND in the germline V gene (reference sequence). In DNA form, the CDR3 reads TGTGCCAGTTCTACAGGGTTCCGCCAAGAGACCCAGTACTTC. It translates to CASSTGFRQETQYF.

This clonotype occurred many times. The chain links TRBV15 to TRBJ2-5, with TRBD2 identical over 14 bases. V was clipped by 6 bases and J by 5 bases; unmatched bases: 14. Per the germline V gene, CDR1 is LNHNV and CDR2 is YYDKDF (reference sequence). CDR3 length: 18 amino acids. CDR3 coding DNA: TGTGCCACCAGGATGCCGGGACTAGCGGGAGTCCGTGGGGAGACCCAGTACTTC. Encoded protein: CATRMPGLAGVRGETQYF.

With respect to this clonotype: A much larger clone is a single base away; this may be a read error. This CDR3 reads CASSLADTVELFF. The CDR3 nucleotides read TGTGCCAGCAGCTTGGCGGACACCGTGGAGCTGTTTTTT. The chain recombines TRBV7-9 with TRBJ2-2; tentatively, D is TRBD1 (5 bases). This CDR3 region has 13 residues. Looked up from germline, CDR1 is SEHNR and CDR2 is FQNEAQ (reference sequence).

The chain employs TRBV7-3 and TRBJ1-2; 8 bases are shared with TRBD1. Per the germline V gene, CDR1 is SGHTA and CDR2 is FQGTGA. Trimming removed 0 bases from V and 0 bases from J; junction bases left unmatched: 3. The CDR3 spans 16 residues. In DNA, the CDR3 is TGTGCCAGCAGCTTAACGGGGACAGGCCCTAACTATGGCTACACCTTC. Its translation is CASSLTGTGPNYGYTF.

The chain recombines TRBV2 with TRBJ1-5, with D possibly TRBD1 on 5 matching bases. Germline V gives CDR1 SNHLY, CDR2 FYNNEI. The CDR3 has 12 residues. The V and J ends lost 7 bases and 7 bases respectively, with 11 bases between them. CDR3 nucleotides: TGTGCCAGCAAAGGGGTGGGGCAGCCCCAGCATTTT. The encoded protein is CASKGVGQPQHF. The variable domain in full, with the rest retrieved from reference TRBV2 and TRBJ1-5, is EPEVTQTPSHQVTQMGQEVILRCVPISNHLYFYWYRQILGQKVEFLVSFYNNEISEKSEIFDDQFSVERPDGSNFTLKIRSTKLEDSAMYFCASKGVGQPQHFGDGTRLSIL.

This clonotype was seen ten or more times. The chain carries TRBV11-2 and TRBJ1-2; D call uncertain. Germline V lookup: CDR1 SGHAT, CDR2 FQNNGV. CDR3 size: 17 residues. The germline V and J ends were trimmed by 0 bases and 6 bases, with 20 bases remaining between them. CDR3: CASSLDLVQHNYDGYTF. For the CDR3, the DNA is TGTGCCAGCAGCTTAGATCTGGTACAACACAATTACGATGGCTACACCTTC.

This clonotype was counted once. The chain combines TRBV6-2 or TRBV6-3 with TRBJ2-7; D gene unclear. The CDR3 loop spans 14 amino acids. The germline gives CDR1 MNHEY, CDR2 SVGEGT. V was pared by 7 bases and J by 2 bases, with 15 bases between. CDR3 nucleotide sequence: TGTGCCAGCACCAAGATTTCACCGGCCTACGAGCAGTACTTC. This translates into CASTKISPAYEQYF.

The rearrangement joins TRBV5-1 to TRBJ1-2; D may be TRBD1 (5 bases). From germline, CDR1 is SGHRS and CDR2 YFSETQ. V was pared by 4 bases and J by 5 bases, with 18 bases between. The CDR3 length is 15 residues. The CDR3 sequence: CASSKRTRGEYGYTF. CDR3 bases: TGCGCCAGCAGCAAACGGACCCGGGGGGAGTATGGCTACACCTTC.

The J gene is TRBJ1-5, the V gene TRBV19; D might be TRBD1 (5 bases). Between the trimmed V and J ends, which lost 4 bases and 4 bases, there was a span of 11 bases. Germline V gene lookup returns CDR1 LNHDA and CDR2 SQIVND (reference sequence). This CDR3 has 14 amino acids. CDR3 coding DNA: TGTGCCAGTAGTACAGGGATAAAGAATCAGCCCCAGCATTTT. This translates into CASSTGIKNQPQHF. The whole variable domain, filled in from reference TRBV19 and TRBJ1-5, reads DGGITQSPKYLFRKEGQNVTLSCEQNLNHDAMYWYRQDPGQGLRLIYYSQIVNDFQKGDIAEGYSVSREKKESFPLTVTSAQKNPTAFYLCASSTGIKNQPQHFGDGTRLSIL.

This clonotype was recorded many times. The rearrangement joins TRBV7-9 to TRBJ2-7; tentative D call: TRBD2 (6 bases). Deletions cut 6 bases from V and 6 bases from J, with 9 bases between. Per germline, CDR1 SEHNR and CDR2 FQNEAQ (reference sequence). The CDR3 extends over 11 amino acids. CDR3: CASREGPEQYF. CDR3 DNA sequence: TGTGCCAGCAGGGAGGGCCCCGAGCAGTACTTC.

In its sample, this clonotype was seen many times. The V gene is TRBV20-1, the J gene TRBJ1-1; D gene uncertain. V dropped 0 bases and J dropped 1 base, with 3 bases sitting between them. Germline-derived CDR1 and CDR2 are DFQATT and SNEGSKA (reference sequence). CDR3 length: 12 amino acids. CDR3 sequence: CSAREGNTEAFF. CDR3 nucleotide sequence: TGCAGTGCTAGAGAAGGGAACACTGAAGCTTTCTTT.

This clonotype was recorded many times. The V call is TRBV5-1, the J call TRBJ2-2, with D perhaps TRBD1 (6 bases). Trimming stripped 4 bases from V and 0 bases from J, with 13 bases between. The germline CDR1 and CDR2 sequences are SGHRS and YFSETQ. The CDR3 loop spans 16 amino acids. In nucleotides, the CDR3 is TGCGCCAGCAGCATATGGACAGCCGCGAACACCGGGGAGCTGTTTTTT. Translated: CASSIWTAANTGELFF. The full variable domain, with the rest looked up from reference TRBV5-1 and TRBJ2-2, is KAGVTQTPRYLIKTRGQQVTLSCSPISGHRSVSWYQQTPGQGLQFLFEYFSETQRNKGNFPGRFSGRQFSNSRSEMNVSTLELGDSALYLCASSIWTAANTGELFFGEGSRLTVL.